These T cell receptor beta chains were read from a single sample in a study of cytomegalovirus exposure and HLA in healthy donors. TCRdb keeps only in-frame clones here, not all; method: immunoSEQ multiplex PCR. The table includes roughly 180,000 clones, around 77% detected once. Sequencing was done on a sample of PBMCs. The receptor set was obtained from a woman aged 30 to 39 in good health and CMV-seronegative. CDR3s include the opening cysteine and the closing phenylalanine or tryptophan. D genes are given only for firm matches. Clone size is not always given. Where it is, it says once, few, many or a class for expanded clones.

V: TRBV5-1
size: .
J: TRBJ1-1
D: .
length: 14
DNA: TGCGCCAGCAGCTCACAGCCTGTGAACACTGAAGCTTTCTTT
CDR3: CASSSQPVNTEAFF

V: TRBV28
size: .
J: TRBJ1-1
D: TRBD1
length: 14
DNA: TGTGCCAGCAGTGGCACAGGGGACGCGCTGATAGCTTTCTTT
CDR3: CASSGTGDALIAFF

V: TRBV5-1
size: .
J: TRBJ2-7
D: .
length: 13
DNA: TGCGCCAGCAGCGGCAGGGTCCCCTACGAGCAGTACTTC
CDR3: CASSGRVPYEQYF

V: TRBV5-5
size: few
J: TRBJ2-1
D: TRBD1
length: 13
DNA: TGTGCCAGCGGACAGGGGCCGCACAATGAGCAGTTCTTC
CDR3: CASGQGPHNEQFF

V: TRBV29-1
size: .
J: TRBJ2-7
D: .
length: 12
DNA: TGCGGATTCCAGGGAGGTCCCTACGAGCAGTACTTC
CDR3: CGFQGGPYEQYF

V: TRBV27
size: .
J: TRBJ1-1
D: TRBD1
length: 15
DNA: TGTGCCAGCAGCGGAGTCAGGGGGCGCGATACTGAAGCTTTCTTT
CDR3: CASSGVRGRDTEAFF

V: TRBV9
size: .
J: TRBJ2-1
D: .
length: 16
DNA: TGTGCCAGCAGCGCCCCCGGACAGTCGGGGGGCAATGAGCAGTTCTTC
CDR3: CASSAPGQSGGNEQFF

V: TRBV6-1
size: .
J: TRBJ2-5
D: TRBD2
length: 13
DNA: TGTGCCAGCAGTGAAGGGACTAGTAAGACCCAGTACTTC
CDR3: CASSEGTSKTQYF

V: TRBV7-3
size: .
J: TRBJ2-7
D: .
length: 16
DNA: TGTGCCAGCAGCCCGTCAGCGCCGGGAGTGGGCCACGAGCAGTACTTC
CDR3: CASSPSAPGVGHEQYF

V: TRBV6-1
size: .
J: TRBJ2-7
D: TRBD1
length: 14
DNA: TGTGCCAGCAGTTCTTTACAGGGGCTTGGCGAGCAGTACTTC
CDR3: CASSSLQGLGEQYF

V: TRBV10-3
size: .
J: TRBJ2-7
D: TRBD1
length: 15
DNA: TGTGCCATCAGTGTGGGACAGGGCCCGGCCTACGAGCAGTACTTC
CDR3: CAISVGQGPAYEQYF

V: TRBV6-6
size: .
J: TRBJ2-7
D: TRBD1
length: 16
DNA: TGTGCCAGCAGTTACCCAACACAGGGGGTTACCTACGAGCAGTACTTC
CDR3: CASSYPTQGVTYEQYF